This T cell receptor beta chain emerged from a study of blood T cell repertoires in COVID-19. Study summary: Samples representing acute and convalescent COVID-19 were sourced from the United States, Italy and Spain. In each case, the material was cDNA or gDNA derived from T cells, B-cell-depleted T cells, or PBMCs.

Looked up from germline, CDR1 is MDHEN and CDR2 is SYDVKM. Trimming shortened V by 6 bases and J by 3 bases, and 5 bases separated the two germline ends. The CDR3 is made up of 11 amino acids. In the original processing: By means of reference gene primer amplification, nucleated cell counts were estimated. The protocol was immunoSEQ multiplex PCR, while the TCRdb copy is restricted to in-frame clones and leaves out a portion. Clonal size and the V and J genes are those of that table, whereas D and trimming came from the DNA. The sample lists some 170,000 clones, roughly 82% occurring once. Sequencing used peripheral blood. The sequence came from a woman in her 70s with acute or convalescent COVID-19. The genes are TRBV28 and TRBJ1-1; D gene ambiguous. The CDR3 region has the DNA TGTGCCAGCAGGCAGGACACTGAAGCTTTCTTT. It specifies CASRQDTEAFF.